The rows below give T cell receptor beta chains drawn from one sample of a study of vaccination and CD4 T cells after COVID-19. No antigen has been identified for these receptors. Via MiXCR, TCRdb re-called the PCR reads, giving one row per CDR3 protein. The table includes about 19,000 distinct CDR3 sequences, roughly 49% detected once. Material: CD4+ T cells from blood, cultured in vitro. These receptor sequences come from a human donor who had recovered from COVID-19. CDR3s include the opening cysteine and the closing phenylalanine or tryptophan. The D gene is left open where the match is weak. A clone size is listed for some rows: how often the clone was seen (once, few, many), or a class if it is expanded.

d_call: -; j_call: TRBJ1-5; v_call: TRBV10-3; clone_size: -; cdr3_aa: CATLSRADSNQPQHF; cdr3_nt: TGTGCCACGTTATCAAGGGCCGACAGCAATCAGCCCCAGCATTTT
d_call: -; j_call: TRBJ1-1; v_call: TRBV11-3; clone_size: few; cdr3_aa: CASSLPTRNTEAFF; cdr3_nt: TGTGCCAGCAGCTTACCTACAAGGAACACTGAAGCTTTCTTT
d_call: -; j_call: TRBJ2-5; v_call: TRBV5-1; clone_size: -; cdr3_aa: CASRYGNQETQYF; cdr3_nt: TGCGCCAGCAGATATGGGAACCAAGAGACCCAGTACTTC
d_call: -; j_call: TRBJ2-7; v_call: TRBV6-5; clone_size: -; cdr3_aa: CASSYSSQNREQYF; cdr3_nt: TGTGCCAGCAGTTACTCGAGTCAGAATCGCGAGCAGTACTTC
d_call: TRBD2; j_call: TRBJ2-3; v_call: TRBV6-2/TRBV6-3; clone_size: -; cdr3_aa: CASSSGGALYSPYF; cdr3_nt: TGTGCCAGCAGTAGCGGGGGGGCCTTGTACTCCCCGTATTTT
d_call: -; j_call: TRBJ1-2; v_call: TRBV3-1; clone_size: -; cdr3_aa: CASSPGGNYGYTF; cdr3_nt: TGTGCCAGCAGCCCGGGCGGAAACTATGGCTACACCTTC
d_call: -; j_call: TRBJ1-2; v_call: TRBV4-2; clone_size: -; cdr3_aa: CASSSSGGLTNYGYTF; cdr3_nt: TGTGCCAGCAGCTCGAGTGGAGGGCTAACTAACTATGGCTACACCTTC
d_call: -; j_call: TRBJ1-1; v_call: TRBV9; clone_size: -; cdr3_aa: CASSVGTANTEAFF; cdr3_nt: TGTGCCAGCAGCGTAGGGACAGCGAACACTGAAGCTTTCTTT
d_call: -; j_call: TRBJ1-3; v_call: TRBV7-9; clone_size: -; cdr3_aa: CASSLTPSGNTIYF; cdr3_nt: TGTGCCAGCAGCTTAACGCCCTCTGGAAACACCATATATTTT
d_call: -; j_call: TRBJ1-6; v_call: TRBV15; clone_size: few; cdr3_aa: CATSRDEGSPLHF; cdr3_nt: TGTGCCACCAGCAGAGATGAGGGGTCACCCCTCCACTTT
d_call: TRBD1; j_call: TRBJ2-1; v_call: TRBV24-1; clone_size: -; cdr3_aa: CATKGTGTGEQFF; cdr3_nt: TGTGCCACCAAAGGAACAGGGACAGGTGAGCAGTTCTTC
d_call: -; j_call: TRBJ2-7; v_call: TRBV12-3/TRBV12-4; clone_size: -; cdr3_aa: CASSLTPRQGGYEQYF; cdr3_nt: TGTGCCAGCAGTTTAACTCCACGACAAGGAGGCTACGAGCAGTACTTC
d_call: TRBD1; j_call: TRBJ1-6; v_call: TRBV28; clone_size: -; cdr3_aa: CASSPPRTGSSPLHF; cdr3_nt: TGTGCCAGCAGTCCGCCCAGGACAGGTAGTTCACCCCTCCACTTT
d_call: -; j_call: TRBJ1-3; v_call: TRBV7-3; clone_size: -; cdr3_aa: CASRSGTAGNTIYF; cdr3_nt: TGTGCCAGCAGATCCGGGACCGCGGGAAACACCATATATTTT
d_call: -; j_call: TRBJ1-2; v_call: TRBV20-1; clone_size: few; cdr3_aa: CSAPPQGRNYGYTF; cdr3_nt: TGCAGTGCTCCCCCCCAGGGGAGAAACTATGGCTACACCTTC
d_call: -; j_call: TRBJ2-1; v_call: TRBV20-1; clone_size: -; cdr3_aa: CSASYRLHNEQFF; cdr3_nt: TGCAGTGCCTCGTACAGACTCCACAATGAGCAGTTCTTC
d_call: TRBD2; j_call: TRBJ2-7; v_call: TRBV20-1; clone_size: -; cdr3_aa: CSARTSGKSLEQYF; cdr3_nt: TGCAGTGCAAGGACTAGCGGGAAATCTCTCGAGCAGTACTTC
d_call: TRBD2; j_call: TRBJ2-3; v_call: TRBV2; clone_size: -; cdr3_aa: CASSATSGSTDTQYF; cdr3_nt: TGTGCCAGCAGTGCAACTAGCGGTTCCACAGATACGCAGTATTTT
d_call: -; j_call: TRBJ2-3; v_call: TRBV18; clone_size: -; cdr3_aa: CASSPLRELRVDTQYF; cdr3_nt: TGTGCCAGCTCACCACTCCGGGAGTTGAGGGTAGATACGCAGTATTTT
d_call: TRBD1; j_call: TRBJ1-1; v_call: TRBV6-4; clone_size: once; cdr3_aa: CASSVYRGTEAFF; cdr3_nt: TGTGCCAGCAGTGTCTACAGGGGCACTGAAGCTTTCTTT
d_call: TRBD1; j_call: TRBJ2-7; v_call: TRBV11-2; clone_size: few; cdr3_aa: CASSFRDRGHEQYF; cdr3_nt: TGTGCCAGCAGCTTTCGGGACAGGGGCCACGAGCAGTACTTC
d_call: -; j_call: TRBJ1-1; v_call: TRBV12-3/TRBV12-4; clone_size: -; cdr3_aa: CASIGRNTEAFF; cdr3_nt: TGTGCCAGCATCGGGCGGAACACTGAAGCTTTCTTT
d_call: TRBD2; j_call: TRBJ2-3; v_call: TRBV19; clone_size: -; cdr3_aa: CASSTTGTKTTDTQYF; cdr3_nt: TGTGCCAGTTCCACGACCGGGACTAAAACCACAGATACGCAGTATTTT
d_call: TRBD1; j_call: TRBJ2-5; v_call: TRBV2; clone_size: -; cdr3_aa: CASSVRGGQGETQYF; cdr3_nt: TGTGCCAGCAGTGTTCGAGGGGGACAGGGAGAGACCCAGTACTTC
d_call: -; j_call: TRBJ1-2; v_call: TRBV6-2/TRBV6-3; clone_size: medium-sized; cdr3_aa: CASHRDGWGYTF; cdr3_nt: TGTGCCAGCCACCGGGACGGATGGGGCTACACCTTC
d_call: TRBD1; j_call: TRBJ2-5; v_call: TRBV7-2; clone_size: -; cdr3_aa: CASSLTGRGETQYF; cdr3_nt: TGTGCCAGCAGCCTGACAGGGCGCGGGGAGACCCAGTACTTC
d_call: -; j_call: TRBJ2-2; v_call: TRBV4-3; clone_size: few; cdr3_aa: CASSQVGGAEAGELFF; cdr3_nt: TGCGCCAGCAGCCAGGTTGGGGGGGCGGAGGCCGGGGAGCTGTTTTTT
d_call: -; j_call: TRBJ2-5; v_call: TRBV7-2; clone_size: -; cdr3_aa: CASSLAGGGEETQYF; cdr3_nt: TGTGCCAGCAGCTTAGCCGGCGGAGGGGAAGAGACCCAGTACTTC
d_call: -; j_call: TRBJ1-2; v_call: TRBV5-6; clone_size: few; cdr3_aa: CASSLGLEIIGYTF; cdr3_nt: TGTGCCAGCAGCTTGGGTTTGGAGATAATTGGCTACACCTTC
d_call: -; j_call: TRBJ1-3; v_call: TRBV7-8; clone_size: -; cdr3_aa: CASSLEGGGSGNTIYF; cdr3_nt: TGTGCCAGCAGCTTAGAGGGGGGCGGCTCTGGAAACACCATATATTTT
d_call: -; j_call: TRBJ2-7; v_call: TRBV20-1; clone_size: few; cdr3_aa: CSAQQGGVRDYRYSYEQYF; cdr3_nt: TGCAGTGCTCAACAGGGGGGTGTAAGGGACTACCGGTACTCCTACGAGCAGTACTTC
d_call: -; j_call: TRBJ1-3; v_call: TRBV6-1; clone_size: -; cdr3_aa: CASSERVSGNTIYF; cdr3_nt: TGTGCCAGCAGTGAGAGGGTGTCAGGAAACACCATATATTTT
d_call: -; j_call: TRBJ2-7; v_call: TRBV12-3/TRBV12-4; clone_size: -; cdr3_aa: CASSSDSSREQYF; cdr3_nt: TGTGCCAGCAGTTCGGACTCTTCCCGGGAGCAGTACTTC
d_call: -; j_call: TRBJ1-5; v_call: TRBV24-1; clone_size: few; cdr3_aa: CATSDQGFAPQHF; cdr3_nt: TGTGCCACCAGTGATCAGGGATTTGCGCCCCAGCATTTT
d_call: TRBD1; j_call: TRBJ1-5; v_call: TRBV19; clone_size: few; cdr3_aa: CASSIGGQGFREPQHF; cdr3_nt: TGTGCCAGTAGTATAGGGGGACAGGGATTTCGGGAGCCCCAGCATTTT
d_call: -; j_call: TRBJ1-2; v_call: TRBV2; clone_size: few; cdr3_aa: CASSQGHANWGYTF; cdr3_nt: TGTGCCAGCAGTCAGGGACACGCTAACTGGGGCTACACCTTC
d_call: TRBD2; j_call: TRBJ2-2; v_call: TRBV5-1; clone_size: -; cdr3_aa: CASTAGGPTGELFF; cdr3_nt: TGCGCCAGCACTGCGGGGGGGCCCACCGGGGAGCTGTTTTTT
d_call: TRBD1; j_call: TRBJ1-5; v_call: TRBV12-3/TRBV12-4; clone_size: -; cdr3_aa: CASSKRGYRGSNQPQHF; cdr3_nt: TGTGCCAGCAGTAAACGGGGCTACAGGGGGAGCAATCAGCCCCAGCATTTT
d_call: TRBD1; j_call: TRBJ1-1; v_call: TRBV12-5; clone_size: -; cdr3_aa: CASGETGEAFF; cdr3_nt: TGTGCTAGTGGGGAGACAGGGGAAGCTTTCTTT
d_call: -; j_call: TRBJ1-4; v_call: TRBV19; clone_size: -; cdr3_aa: CASNGGTNEKLFF; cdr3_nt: TGTGCCAGTAACGGAGGGACTAATGAAAAACTGTTTTTT